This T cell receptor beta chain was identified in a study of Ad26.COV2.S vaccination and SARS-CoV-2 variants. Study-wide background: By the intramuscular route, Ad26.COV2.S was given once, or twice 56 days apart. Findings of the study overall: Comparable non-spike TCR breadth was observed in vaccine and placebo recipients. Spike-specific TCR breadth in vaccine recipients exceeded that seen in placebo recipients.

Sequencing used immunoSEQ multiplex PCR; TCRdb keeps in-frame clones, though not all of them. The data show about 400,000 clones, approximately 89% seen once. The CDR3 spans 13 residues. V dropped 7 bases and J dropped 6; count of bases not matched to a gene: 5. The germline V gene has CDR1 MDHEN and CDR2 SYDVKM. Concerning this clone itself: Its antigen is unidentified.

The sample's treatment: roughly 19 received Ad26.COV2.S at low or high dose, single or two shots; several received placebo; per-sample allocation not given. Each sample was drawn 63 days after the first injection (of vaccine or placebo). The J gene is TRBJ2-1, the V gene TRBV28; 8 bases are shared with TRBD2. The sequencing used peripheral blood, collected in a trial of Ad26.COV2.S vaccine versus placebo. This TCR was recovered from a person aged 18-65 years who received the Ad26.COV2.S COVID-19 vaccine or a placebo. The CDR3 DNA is TGTGCCAGCACCTCGGGACTAGTCAATGAGCAGTTCTTC. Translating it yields CASTSGLVNEQFF.